This T cell receptor (beta chain) was profiled in a study of immune evolution from preneoplasia to lung adenocarcinoma. Study-wide results and caveats: From normal lung to invasive adenocarcinoma, top clone frequencies appeared to decrease.

Resections took place in Japan or China from the mid-2010s to the late 2010s. H&E slides confirmed each diagnosis, reviewed by two pathologists independently. Premalignant or tumor cells were enriched by macro-dissection after pathologic assessment. Sequenced by immunoSEQ multiplex PCR; TCRdb stores in-frame clones only, minus some. The sample lists about 6,500 clones, roughly 82% occurring once. There are 11 residues in the CDR3. With V trimmed by 7 bases and J by 4 bases, 0 bases remained unmatched. CDR1 and CDR2 from the germline V gene are LNHDA and SQIVND (reference sequence). A few counts support this clone. Its antigen is unidentified.

The J gene is TRBJ2-5, the V gene TRBV19; 7 nucleotides line up with TRBD1. This TCR came from an older donor with lung adenocarcinoma. The sequencing input was FFPE lung adenocarcinoma in situ tissue. The CDR3: CASNRGETQYF. The DNA of the CDR3 is TGTGCCAGTAACAGGGGAGAGACCCAGTACTTC.